The 15 T cell receptor beta chains given below trace back to one sample, sequenced in a study of blood T cell repertoires in COVID-19. Repertoires were generated with immunoSEQ multiplex PCR, while TCRdb's copy carries only in-frame clones and drops some. The sample has a few hundred thousand clones, almost 85% seen once. The material sequenced was PBMCs or T cells enriched from blood (not recorded which). These receptors came from a middle-aged man who had recovered from COVID-19.

The chain uses TRBV5-1 and TRBJ2-7; D uncertain. Germline V gene data show CDR1 as SGHRS and CDR2 as YFSETQ. Trimming shortened V by 5 bases and J by 2 bases, and 8 bases separated the two germline ends. The CDR3 is made up of 12 amino acids. The CDR3 loop is CASSLVPYEQYF. The CDR3, as DNA: TGCGCCAGCAGTCTAGTACCCTACGAGCAGTACTTC.

This rearrangement joins TRBV5-1 to TRBJ2-7; 7 bases agree with TRBD2. Germline-derived CDR1 and CDR2 are SGHRS and YFSETQ. Germline trimming cut 4 bases from V and 2 bases from J; bases unmatched to any gene: 3. This CDR3 spans 13 amino acids. CDR3 bases: TGCGCCAGCAGCCCCGGACTAGCCTACGAGCAGTACTTC. Translated: CASSPGLAYEQYF.

This chain links TRBV19 with TRBJ1-1, with TRBD1 identical over 8 bases. The CDR3 is made up of 14 amino acids. V shed 5 bases, J shed 4 bases, and the junction held 6 bases outside the gene matches. The germline V gene has CDR1 LNHDA and CDR2 SQIVND (reference sequence). The CDR3 here is CASSQGAQGTEAFF. The CDR3 region has the DNA TGTGCCAGTAGTCAGGGGGCGCAGGGCACTGAAGCTTTCTTT.

This chain links TRBV4-3 with TRBJ1-6; a weak D match, TRBD1 (6 bases). The CDR3 totals 17 residues. V was clipped by 4 bases and J by 7 bases, with 20 bases between them. In germline, CDR1 is LGHNA, CDR2 YSLEER. CDR3 nucleotides: TGCGCCAGCAGCCCTGGCGTAAGCCATCAGGGGAATTCACCCCTCCACTTT. The encoded protein is CASSPGVSHQGNSPLHF.

This chain connects TRBV25-1 to TRBJ2-2; 7 nucleotides line up with TRBD1. Trimming took 5 bases from V and 4 from J; bases not matched to a gene: 10. The CDR3 has 16 amino acids. Germline V gene sequence: CDR1 MGHDK, CDR2 SYGVNS. This chain's CDR3 is CASSSGTALFTGELFF. CDR3 nucleotides: TGTGCCAGCAGTTCTGGGACAGCACTGTTCACCGGGGAGCTGTTTTTT.

This clone was recorded a few times. Other DNA sequences within the sample encode an identical CDR3. This chain connects TRBV6-5 to TRBJ2-7, with 8 bases fitting TRBD1. The CDR3 has 14 residues. Germline assignment: CDR1 MNHEY and CDR2 SVGAGI. Trimming removed 2 bases from V and 2 bases from J; junction bases left unmatched: 2. As DNA, the CDR3 is TGTGCCAGCAGTTACGGGACAGGAACCTACGAGCAGTACTTC. Its translation is CASSYGTGTYEQYF.

The CDR3 nucleotides read TGTGCCGCGGGGAACGAGGGCAATCAGCCCCAGCATTTT. This sequence encodes CAAGNEGNQPQHF. The chain is built from TRBV6-5 and TRBJ1-5; D is undetermined. The germline V gene encodes CDR1 MNHEY and CDR2 SVGAGI. The CDR3 loop spans 13 amino acids. Trimming took off 11 bases at V and 2 bases at J, with 13 bases between the two ends.

The V gene is TRBV19, the J gene TRBJ1-5; 8 nucleotides agree with TRBD1. From germline, CDR1 is LNHDA and CDR2 SQIVND (reference sequence). V gave up 11 bases and J gave up 3 bases; unmatched junction bases: 12. The CDR3 runs to 15 residues. The CDR3 nucleotides read TGTGCCGGAACCCTAGACAGGGGCGACAATCAGCCCCAGCATTTT. It codes for CAGTLDRGDNQPQHF. Looking up the rest from reference TRBV19 and TRBJ1-5 gives the full variable domain: DGGITQSPKYLFRKEGQNVTLSCEQNLNHDAMYWYRQDPGQGLRLIYYSQIVNDFQKGDIAEGYSVSREKKESFPLTVTSAQKNPTAFYLCAGTLDRGDNQPQHFGDGTRLSIL.

The DNA for the CDR3 is TGTGCCAGCAGTTTAACTGGCGAGCAGTACTTC. It codes for CASSLTGEQYF. The chain joins TRBV12-3 or TRBV12-4 to TRBJ2-7; D unclear. V lost 2 bases to trimming and J lost 6 bases, with 5 bases between them. This CDR3 is built from 11 residues.

The chain carries TRBV19 and TRBJ1-1; no firm D call. In germline, CDR1 is LNHDA, CDR2 SQIVND (reference sequence). V was cut by 3 bases and J by 1 base, with 3 bases left in between. This CDR3 comprises 12 residues. In DNA, the CDR3 is TGTGCCAGTAGTATCGGGAACACTGAAGCTTTCTTT. The encoded protein is CASSIGNTEAFF.

The chain carries TRBV5-4 and TRBJ2-1; D unresolved. Per the germline V gene, CDR1 is SGHNT and CDR2 is YYREEE (reference sequence). The CDR3 covers 15 residues. Trimming took 5 bases from V and 6 from J, leaving 18 bases between them. This CDR3 reads CASSPAYSRTNEQFF. CDR3 nucleotides: TGTGCCAGCAGTCCTGCGTATAGTCGAACCAATGAGCAGTTCTTC.

This chain uses TRBV6-8 with TRBJ2-3; perhaps TRBD1 as D (6 bases). Trimming removed 9 bases from V and 0 bases from J, with 13 bases in between. The CDR3 consists of 14 residues. Germline V gene lookup returns CDR1 MNHGY and CDR2 SAAAGT. CDR3 region: CARGPGESTDTQYF. CDR3 bases: TGTGCCAGAGGGCCAGGGGAGAGCACAGATACGCAGTATTTT.

A word on this clone: Other nucleotide sequences in the sample specify the same CDR3. The chain carries TRBV9 and TRBJ2-3, with 7 bases lining up with TRBD1. Trimming cost V 0 bases and J 1 base; bases outside gene matches: 5. This CDR3 has 16 residues. The germline gives CDR1 SGDLS, CDR2 YYNGEE. Here the CDR3 reads CASSVGEGARTDTQYF. CDR3 DNA: TGTGCCAGCAGCGTAGGTGAGGGGGCGCGCACAGATACGCAGTATTTT.

The chain combines TRBV5-1 with TRBJ2-5; 9 nucleotides agree with TRBD2. The CDR3 sequence is 15 residues long. In germline, CDR1 is SGHRS, CDR2 YFSETQ. V dropped 2 bases and J dropped 5; count of bases not matched to a gene: 7. The CDR3 region is CASSFFGGGAETQYF. The DNA for the CDR3 is TGCGCCAGCAGCTTCTTTGGCGGGGGGGCCGAGACCCAGTACTTC.

This chain joins TRBV5-4 and TRBJ2-1, with TRBD2 matching 14 bases. Germline CDR1 reads SGHNT; CDR2 reads YYREEE (reference sequence). The ends lost 4 bases at V and 10 bases at J; junction bases unmatched: 7. This CDR3 region has 15 residues. The CDR3 coding sequence is TGTGCCAGCAGCCCTAGACTAGCGGGAGGGGAAGAGCAGTTCTTC. Protein: CASSPRLAGGEEQFF.